Below, 24 T cell receptor beta chains from the same sample are listed, as sequenced in a study of neoadjuvant nivolumab and ipilimumab in lung cancer. The repertoire was sequenced with immunoSEQ multiplex PCR; TCRdb's copy has only in-frame clones and lacks some. The sample holds around 30,000 clones, around 80% seen once. Sample: tumor tissue, taken after neoadjuvant nivolumab, alone or with ipilimumab, at or shortly before surgery. These receptors originate from an adult with non-small cell lung cancer.

The chain employs TRBV5-4 and TRBJ2-5; D is undetermined. This CDR3 is 13 amino acids long. V lost 2 bases, J lost 5 bases, and 10 bases lay in between. Per germline, CDR1 SGHNT and CDR2 YYREEE (reference sequence). CDR3: CASSFLGSETQYF. The CDR3 coding sequence is TGTGCCAGCAGCTTTTTAGGCTCGGAGACCCAGTACTTC.

By proportion, this clone is medium-sized. CDR3 DNA: TGTGCCAGCAGCAAGACTAGCGGGGGGTACGAGCAGTACTTC. This encodes CASSKTSGGYEQYF. The chain carries TRBV9 and TRBJ2-7; 13 bases match TRBD2. In germline, CDR1 is SGDLS, CDR2 YYNGEE. With 4 bases clipped from V and 4 bases from J, the junction kept 2 bases outside the gene matches. This CDR3 has 14 residues.

This clone showed up just once. The chain joins TRBV9 to TRBJ2-2; TRBD2 is a possible D gene (6 bases). The CDR3 consists of 13 residues. V was trimmed by 0 bases and J by 8 bases, leaving 8 bases between them. The germline gives CDR1 SGDLS, CDR2 YYNGEE. The CDR3 reads CASSVDAGGELFF. As DNA, the CDR3 is TGTGCCAGCAGCGTAGACGCGGGAGGGGAGCTGTTTTTT.

V and J are TRBV5-8 and TRBJ1-4; D is perhaps TRBD1 (6 bases). This CDR3 spans 15 amino acids. The germline V gene has CDR1 SGHTS and CDR2 YDEGEE. V was pared by 4 bases and J by 0 bases, with 10 bases between. The DNA for the CDR3 is TGTGCCAGCAGCCGACAGGTCGCAACTAATGAAAAACTGTTTTTT. This translates into CASSRQVATNEKLFF.

CDR3 protein: CSVEPMRGREGYTF. Here the CDR3 DNA reads TGCAGCGTTGAGCCGATGAGGGGGCGCGAGGGCTACACCTTC. This sequence joins TRBV29-1 and TRBJ1-2, with 7 nucleotides matching TRBD1. The CDR3 runs 14 residues. Germline assignment: CDR1 SQVTM and CDR2 ANQGSEA. The J segment lost 8 bases and the V segment lost 3 bases, leaving 12 bases of the junction unmatched.

This chain uses TRBV5-1 with TRBJ1-2, with TRBD1 as a possible D gene (5 bases). This CDR3 is built from 13 residues. V lost 4 bases and J lost 7, with 14 bases in between. Per the germline V gene, CDR1 is SGHRS and CDR2 is YFSETQ. The CDR3 DNA sequence: TGCGCCAGCAGCGGCTTCAGGGAAACTGGCTACACCTTC. Protein sequence: CASSGFRETGYTF.

CDR3 DNA sequence: TGTGCCAGCTCACCAGAGACGTCTGGGGCCAACGTCCTGACTTTC. The encoded protein is CASSPETSGANVLTF. The V and J genes are TRBV18 and TRBJ2-6; unclear D gene. This CDR3 spans 15 amino acids. V was shortened by 2 bases and J by 1 base, with 6 bases between the two germline ends. Germline values: CDR1 KGHSH, CDR2 LQKENI.

The chain is built from TRBV18 and TRBJ1-2; 7 nucleotides align to TRBD1. The CDR3 contains 16 residues. Losses at the gene ends were 6 bases for V and 4 bases for J; bases not matched to a gene: 14. Per germline, CDR1 KGHSH and CDR2 LQKENI. CDR3 protein: CASSPGTEIFLYGYTF. DNA for the CDR3: TGTGCCAGCTCCCCTGGGACAGAAATTTTTCTCTATGGCTACACCTTC.

This clone showed up just once. The V call is TRBV7-6, the J call TRBJ2-3; tentatively, D is TRBD1 or TRBD2 (5 bases each). The germline V gene encodes CDR1 SGHVS and CDR2 FNYEAQ. V lost 4 bases, J lost 1 base, and 12 bases lay in between. The CDR3 covers 15 residues. The CDR3, as DNA: TGTGCCAGCAGCTCCCCGATGGGGGGCACAGATACGCAGTATTTT. As protein: CASSSPMGGTDTQYF.

The V and J genes are TRBV29-1 and TRBJ2-7; possible D gene TRBD2, 6 bases. The CDR3 is 12 amino acids. Trimming left V 7 bases short and J 2 bases short, with 12 bases between. The V gene's germline CDR1 is SQVTM and CDR2 ANQGSEA. In nucleotides, the CDR3 is TGCAGCGGCCCTTGCGGGACCTACGAGCAGTACTTC. Encoded protein: CSGPCGTYEQYF.

The chain couples TRBV5-1 to TRBJ2-2; no clear D. V was shortened by 7 bases and J by 3 bases, with 16 bases between the two germline ends. CDR1 is SGHRS and CDR2 is YFSETQ in the germline V gene. The CDR3 has 15 amino acids. The CDR3 nucleotides are TGCGCCAGCGGTCACGGATGGCTGGACACCGGGGAGCTGTTTTTT. Translating gives CASGHGWLDTGELFF.

With regard to this clone: One junction end does not reproduce the germline sequence, and a read error may be involved. V and J are TRBV7-7 and TRBJ2-5, with TRBD2 matching 8 bases. This CDR3 spans 13 amino acids. Germline V gives CDR1 SSHAT, CDR2 FNYEAQ (reference sequence). CDR3 amino acids: CASSLGGGETQYF. DNA of the CDR3: TGTGCTAGCAGCTTAGGCGGGGGGGAGACCCAGTACTTC.

The chain employs TRBV4-2 and TRBJ2-3; D gene uncertain. This CDR3 is built from 13 residues. V shed 4 bases and J shed 4 bases, with 9 bases lying between them. Per the germline V gene, CDR1 is LGHNA and CDR2 is YNFKEQ. CDR3 sequence (DNA): TGTGCCAGCAGCCCGAGCCCTGCAGATACGCAGTATTTT. It translates to CASSPSPADTQYF.

The chain has TRBV30 and TRBJ1-2, with a tentative D call TRBD1 (6 bases). Germline V gene sequence: CDR1 GTSNPN, CDR2 SVGIG (reference sequence). V gave up 4 bases and J gave up 1 base, with 10 bases separating them. The CDR3 contains 13 residues. CDR3 bases: TGTGCCTGGACTAAGGGGGTTAACTATGGCTACACCTTC. This sequence encodes CAWTKGVNYGYTF.

The rearrangement uses TRBV29-1 and TRBJ2-1; 10 bases align to TRBD2. The CDR3 sequence is 13 residues long. Germline-derived CDR1 and CDR2 are SQVTM and ANQGSEA. V lost 0 bases and J lost 10; bases outside the gene matches: 3. DNA for the CDR3: TGCAGCGTTGAAGAAGAAGCGGGAGGGGAGCAGTTCTTC. Protein sequence: CSVEEEAGGEQFF.

The V call is TRBV6-5, the J call TRBJ2-7; 10 positions agree with TRBD2. The trim removed 0 bases at V and 4 bases at J, leaving 6 bases unmatched. CDR3 size: 16 residues. From germline, CDR1 is MNHEY and CDR2 SVGAGI. CDR3 residues: CASSYSMTSGLYEQYF. The DNA of the CDR3 is TGTGCCAGCAGTTACTCGATGACTAGCGGGTTGTACGAGCAGTACTTC.

The chain joins TRBV30 to TRBJ1-5; D unresolved. Trimming cost V 4 bases and J 0 bases, with 7 bases left between them. The germline V gene has CDR1 GTSNPN and CDR2 SVGIG (reference sequence). The CDR3 is 13 amino acids. CDR3 residues: CAWNQNSNQPQHF. The CDR3 region has the DNA TGTGCCTGGAATCAGAATAGCAATCAGCCCCAGCATTTT.

The rearrangement links TRBV6-5 to TRBJ2-7, with unresolved D. CDR1 is MNHEY, CDR2 SVGAGI, per germline. V was clipped by 0 bases and J by 0 bases, with 9 bases between them. The CDR3 is 15 residues long. CDR3 sequence (DNA): TGTGCCAGCAGTTACTCGAACGTCCACTCCTACGAGCAGTACTTC. It codes for CASSYSNVHSYEQYF.

This clone has a handful of counts. Other DNA sequences from this sample encode an identical CDR3 as well. V and J are TRBV30 and TRBJ2-7; 10 positions agree with TRBD2. V was pared by 2 bases and J by 0 bases, with 4 bases of the junction left unmatched. The CDR3 has 15 residues. Germline V gene sequence: CDR1 GTSNPN, CDR2 SVGIG (reference sequence). The CDR3: CAWSPLAGVSYEQYF. The CDR3 nucleotides are TGTGCCTGGAGTCCTCTAGCGGGGGTCTCCTACGAGCAGTACTTC.

The chain employs TRBV11-3 and TRBJ2-3; D may match TRBD1 or TRBD2 (5 bases each). V was trimmed by 0 bases and J by 4 bases, leaving 17 bases between them. The CDR3 is 17 amino acids. Germline assignment: CDR1 SGHNT and CDR2 YENEEA. The chain's CDR3 is CASSLELGPYSSDTQYF. The CDR3 nucleotides read TGTGCCAGCAGCTTAGAGTTGGGACCCTACTCTTCAGATACGCAGTATTTT. The full variable domain, with the rest looked up from reference TRBV11-3 and TRBJ2-3, is EAGVVQSPRYKIIEKKQPVAFWCNPISGHNTLYWYLQNLGQGPELLIRYENEEAVDDSQLPKDRFSAERLKGVDSTLKIQPAELGDSAVYLCASSLELGPYSSDTQYFGPGTRLTVL.

This clone was seen a few times. This chain connects TRBV7-9 to TRBJ2-1, with 10 nucleotides matching TRBD1. This CDR3 has 16 amino acids. Trimming removed 5 bases from V and 6 bases from J; junction bases left unmatched: 10. Per germline, CDR1 SEHNR and CDR2 FQNEAQ (reference sequence). The DNA for the CDR3 is TGTGCCAGCAGCGCCATTTGGGACAGGGGTTTCAATGAGCAGTTCTTC. Translating it yields CASSAIWDRGFNEQFF.

V and J are TRBV29-1 and TRBJ2-3, with D perhaps matching TRBD2 (6 bases). The CDR3 has 17 residues. V lost 0 bases to trimming and J lost 0 bases, with 16 bases between them. Germline values: CDR1 SQVTM, CDR2 ANQGSEA. As DNA, the CDR3 is TGCAGCGTTGAAGATCGGCGGGGCTCTATGAGCACAGATACGCAGTATTTT. It encodes CSVEDRRGSMSTDTQYF.

V usage is TRBV7-2 and J usage is TRBJ2-5; 10 bases line up with TRBD1. The junction had 8 bases not matched to a gene; V was cut back by 5 bases and J by 5 bases. Per germline, CDR1 SGHTA and CDR2 FQGNSA. This CDR3 contains 15 residues. The DNA for the CDR3 is TGTGCCAGCAGCCGAGGGACAGGGGATGCCGAGACCCAGTACTTC. It translates to CASSRGTGDAETQYF.

The CDR3 loop is CASSWQGAAFSGANVLTF. The CDR3 DNA sequence: TGCGCCAGCAGCTGGCAGGGGGCCGCCTTTTCTGGGGCCAACGTCCTGACTTTC. The rearrangement links TRBV5-1 to TRBJ2-6; 8 bases align to TRBD1. The J segment lost 1 base and the V segment lost 3 bases, leaving 9 bases of the junction unmatched. The CDR3 runs 18 residues. Germline V gene lookup returns CDR1 SGHRS and CDR2 YFSETQ. Drawing the rest from reference TRBV5-1 and TRBJ2-6, the complete variable domain is KAGVTQTPRYLIKTRGQQVTLSCSPISGHRSVSWYQQTPGQGLQFLFEYFSETQRNKGNFPGRFSGRQFSNSRSEMNVSTLELGDSALYLCASSWQGAAFSGANVLTFGAGSRLTVL.